A single sample is the source of the 2 T cell receptor beta chains below, sequenced in a study of vaccination and CD4 T cells after COVID-19. Scientists ran DNA taken from cultured CD4+ T cells through the Oncomine TCR Beta short-read assay for sequencing. MiXCR, run by TCRdb on the PCR reads, gives a single entry per CDR3 protein. The sample includes about 17,000 distinct CDR3 sequences, roughly half of them seen just once. The treatment is: roughly ten-day PBMC culture with coronavirus spike peptide pools or control peptides (ViraFEST assay). These receptors are not linked to any known antigen. The material sequenced was CD4+ T cells from blood, cultured in vitro. These receptors were collected from a human donor who had recovered from COVID-19.

The V gene is TRBV21-1, the J gene TRBJ2-2; TRBD2 is taken as the D call from the table, unchecked against the DNA. TRBV21-1 represents a pseudogene. The CDR3 covers 18 residues. The CDR3, as DNA: TGTGCCAGCAGCCCCCTGCGACTAGCGGGCCTGAACACCGGGGAGCTGTTTTTT. This translates into CASSPLRLAGLNTGELFF.

The V gene is TRBV27, the J gene TRBJ1-2, with 12 bases that match TRBD1. Unmatched junction bases numbered 2, after V lost 5 bases and J lost 7 bases. Germline V gene lookup returns CDR1 MNHEY and CDR2 SMNVEV (reference sequence). This CDR3 is 13 amino acids long. The CDR3: CASSPGQGAGYTF. The CDR3, as DNA: TGTGCCAGCAGTCCGGGACAGGGGGCTGGCTACACCTTC.